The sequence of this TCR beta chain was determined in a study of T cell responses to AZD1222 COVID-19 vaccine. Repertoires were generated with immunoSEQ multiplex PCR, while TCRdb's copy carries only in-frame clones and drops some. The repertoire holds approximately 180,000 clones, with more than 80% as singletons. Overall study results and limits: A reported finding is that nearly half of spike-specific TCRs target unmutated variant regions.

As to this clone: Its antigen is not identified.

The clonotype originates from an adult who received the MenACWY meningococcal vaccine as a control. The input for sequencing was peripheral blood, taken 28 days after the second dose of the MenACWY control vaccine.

Here the CDR3 reads CASSPSGSYEQYF. CDR3 sequence (DNA): TGTGCCAGCAGTCCTAGCGGGAGCTACGAGCAGTACTTC. This rearrangement joins TRBV28 to TRBJ2-7, with 10 bases that match TRBD2. The CDR3 length is 13 residues. Germline CDR1 MDHEN, CDR2 SYDVKM. The V segment lost 5 bases and the J segment 3 bases; nucleotides outside the gene matches: 1.